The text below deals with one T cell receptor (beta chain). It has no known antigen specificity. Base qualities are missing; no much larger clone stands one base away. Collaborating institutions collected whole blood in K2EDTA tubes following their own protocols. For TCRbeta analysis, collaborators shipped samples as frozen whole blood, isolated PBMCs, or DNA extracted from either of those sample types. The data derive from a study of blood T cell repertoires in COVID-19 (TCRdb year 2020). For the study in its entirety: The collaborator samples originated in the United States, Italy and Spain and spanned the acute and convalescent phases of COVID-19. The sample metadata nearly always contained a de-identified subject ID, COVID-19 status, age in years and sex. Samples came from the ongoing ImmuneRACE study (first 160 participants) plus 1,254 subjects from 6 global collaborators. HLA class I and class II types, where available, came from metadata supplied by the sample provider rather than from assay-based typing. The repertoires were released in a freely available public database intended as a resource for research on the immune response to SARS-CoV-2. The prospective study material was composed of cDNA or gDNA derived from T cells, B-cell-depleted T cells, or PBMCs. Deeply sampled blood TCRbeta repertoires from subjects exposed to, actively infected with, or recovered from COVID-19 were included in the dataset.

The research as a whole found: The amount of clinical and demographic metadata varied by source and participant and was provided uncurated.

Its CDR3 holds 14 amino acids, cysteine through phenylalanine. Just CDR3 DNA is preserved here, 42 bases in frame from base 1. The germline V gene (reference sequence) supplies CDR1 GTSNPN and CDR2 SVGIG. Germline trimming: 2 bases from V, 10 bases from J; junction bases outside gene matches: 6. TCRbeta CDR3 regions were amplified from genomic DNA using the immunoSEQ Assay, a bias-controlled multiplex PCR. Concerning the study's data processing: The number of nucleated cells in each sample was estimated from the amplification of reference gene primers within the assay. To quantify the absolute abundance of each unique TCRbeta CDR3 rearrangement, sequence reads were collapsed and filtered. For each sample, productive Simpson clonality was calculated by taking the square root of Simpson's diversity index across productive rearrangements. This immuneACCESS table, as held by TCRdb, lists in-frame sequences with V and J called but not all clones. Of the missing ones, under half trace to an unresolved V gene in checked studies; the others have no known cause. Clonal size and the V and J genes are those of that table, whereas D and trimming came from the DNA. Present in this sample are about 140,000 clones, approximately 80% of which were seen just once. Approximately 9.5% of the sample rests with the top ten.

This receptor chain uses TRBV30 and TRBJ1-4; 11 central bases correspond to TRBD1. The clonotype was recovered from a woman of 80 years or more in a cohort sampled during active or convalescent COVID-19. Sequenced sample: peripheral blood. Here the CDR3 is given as CAWSTGQGAGKLFF. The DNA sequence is TGTGCCTGGAGTACCGGACAGGGGGCTGGAAAACTGTTTTTT.